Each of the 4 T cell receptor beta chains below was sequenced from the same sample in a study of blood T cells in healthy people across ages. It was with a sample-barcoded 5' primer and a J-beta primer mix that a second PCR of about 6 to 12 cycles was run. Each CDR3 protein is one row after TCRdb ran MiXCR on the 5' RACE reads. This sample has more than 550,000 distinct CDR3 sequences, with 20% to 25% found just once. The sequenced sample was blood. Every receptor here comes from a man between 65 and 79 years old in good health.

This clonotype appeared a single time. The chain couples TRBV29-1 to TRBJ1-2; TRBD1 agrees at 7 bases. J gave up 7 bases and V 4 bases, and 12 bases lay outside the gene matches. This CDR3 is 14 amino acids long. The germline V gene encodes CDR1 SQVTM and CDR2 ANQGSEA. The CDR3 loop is CSVGQGLLLTGYTF. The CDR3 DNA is TGCAGCGTTGGACAGGGCCTTCTTCTTACTGGCTACACCTTC.

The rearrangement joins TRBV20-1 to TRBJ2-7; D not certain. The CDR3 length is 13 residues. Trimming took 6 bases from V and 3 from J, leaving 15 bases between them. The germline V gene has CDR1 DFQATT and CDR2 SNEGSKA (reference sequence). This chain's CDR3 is CSASQPLNYEQYF. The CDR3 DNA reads TGCAGTGCAAGCCAGCCGCTGAACTACGAGCAGTACTTC.

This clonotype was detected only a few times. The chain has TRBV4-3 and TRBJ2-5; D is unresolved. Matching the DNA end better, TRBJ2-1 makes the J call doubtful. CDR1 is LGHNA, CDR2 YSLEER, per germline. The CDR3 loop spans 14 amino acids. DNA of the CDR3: TGCGCCAGCAGCCAAACCTTTGGACCCAATGAGCAGTTCTTC. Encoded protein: CASSQTFGPNEQFF.

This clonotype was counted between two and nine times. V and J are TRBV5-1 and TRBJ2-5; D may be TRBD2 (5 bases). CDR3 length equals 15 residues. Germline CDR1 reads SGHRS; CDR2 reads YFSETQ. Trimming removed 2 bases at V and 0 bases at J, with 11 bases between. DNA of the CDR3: TGCGCCAGCAGCTTTGGTAGCGACCACCAAGAGACCCAGTACTTC. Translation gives CASSFGSDHQETQYF.